This entry describes one T cell receptor (beta chain). Libraries were prepared by immunoSEQ multiplex PCR; TCRdb keeps only in-frame clonotypes and omits some of them. Of around 40,000 clones in the sample, about 93% were seen once. Germline loops: CDR1 SGHKS, CDR2 YYEKEE (reference sequence). V shed 0 bases and J 4 bases; nucleotides not matched to a gene: 6. The CDR3 has 17 amino acids. This record comes from a study of T cell changes during pregnancy in multiple sclerosis. The source is a female donor with multiple sclerosis, enrolled in a pregnancy study. Sample: CD4+ T cells from peripheral blood mononuclear cells, taken in the third trimester of pregnancy. This rearrangement joins TRBV5-5 to TRBJ2-1, with TRBD2 matching 11 bases. This CDR3 reads CASSLELAGATYNEQFF. In nucleotides, the CDR3 is TGTGCCAGCAGCTTGGAACTAGCGGGGGCCACTTACAATGAGCAGTTCTTC.